This TCR beta chain originates from a study of cytotoxic CD8 clonotypes in ibrutinib-treated CLL. Deep sequencing aimed at 1 in 200,000 to 1 in 1 million T cells' resolution. Assay: immunoSEQ multiplex PCR; the TCRdb copy retains only in-frame clones and omits some. The sample holds about 49,000 clones, about half seen once. The germline V and J ends were trimmed by 4 bases and 3 bases, with 3 bases remaining between them. The CDR3 covers 11 residues. The clonotype was recovered from a human donor with chronic lymphocytic leukemia. Sequences were derived from PBMCs, sampled after 12 months of ibrutinib treatment. The chain carries TRBV6-7 and TRBJ1-1; D ambiguous. TRBV6-7 is labeled an ORF, and its function is uncertain. The CDR3 region has the DNA TGTGCCAGCAGTTCCGACACTGAAGCTTTCTTT. It specifies CASSSDTEAFF.